The 10 T cell receptor beta chains below were found in one sample sequenced in a study of CD8+CD57+ T cells in acquired aplastic anemia. CD8+CD57+ cell expansion, shown by flow cytometry, had occurred in the patients selected for sequencing. The use of genomic DNA as template underpinned the TCR beta VDJ and CDR3 profiling. TCRdb called the reads again in MiXCR, with one record for every CDR3 protein. This sample has about half a million distinct CDR3 sequences; less than 35% occur once, and the top ten carry less than 0.85%. Sequencing was done on a sample of sorted CD4+, CD8+, or CD8+CD57+ T cells (not recorded which) from PBMCs. Every receptor here comes from a human donor with aplastic anemia.

This clonotype was picked up a small number of times. The chain has TRBV6-1 and TRBJ2-7; weak D call: TRBD1 (5 bases). This CDR3 has 16 residues. Trimming took off 2 bases at V and 0 bases at J, with 14 bases between the two ends. Germline V gives CDR1 MNHNS, CDR2 SASEGT. The CDR3 DNA sequence: TGTGCCAGCAGTGAACCGCAGGGCCTCCTCTCCTACGAGCAGTACTTC. It encodes CASSEPQGLLSYEQYF.

The V gene is TRBV28, the J gene TRBJ1-1; 11 bases align to TRBD1. CDR1 and CDR2 from the germline V gene are MDHEN and SYDVKM. V shed 3 bases, J shed 5 bases, and the junction held 8 bases outside the gene matches. The CDR3 has 16 amino acids. CDR3 bases: TGTGCCAGCAGTTTCCGGGACAGGGGGATTGGGACTGAAGCTTTCTTT. It is translated as CASSFRDRGIGTEAFF.

CDR3 residues: CASRGDRTYNEQFF. The CDR3 coding sequence is TGTGCCAGCAGGGGGGACAGGACCTACAATGAGCAGTTCTTC. The V and J genes are TRBV2 and TRBJ2-1, with 8 bases lining up with TRBD1. CDR3 length equals 14 residues. J was trimmed by 2 bases and V by 6 bases; bases with no gene match: 3. The V gene's germline CDR1 is SNHLY and CDR2 FYNNEI.

This clonotype appeared a few times. The rearrangement links TRBV10-3 to TRBJ2-7, with TRBD2 as a possible D gene (6 bases). Trimming cost V 10 bases and J 3 bases, with 16 bases left between them. The CDR3 sequence is 13 residues long. Germline CDR1 is ENHRY and CDR2 is SYGVKD. The CDR3 loop is CATGSGVGYEQYF. CDR3 DNA: TGTGCCACCGGGAGTGGGGTGGGCTACGAGCAGTACTTC.

As concerns this clonotype: A much larger clone lies a single base off, so this may be a read error. The rearrangement joins TRBV19 to TRBJ1-1; D may be TRBD1 (5 bases). The V end lost 3 bases, the J end lost 4 bases, and 15 bases lay between the germline ends. The CDR3 sequence is 15 residues long. Germline V gives CDR1 LNHDA, CDR2 SQIVND (reference sequence). The CDR3 here is CASSIAGLGGTEAFF. In nucleotides, the CDR3 is TGTGCCAGTAGTATCGCGGGGCTCGGTGGCACTGAAGCTTTCTTT.

This clonotype has a count of ten or more. The chain uses TRBV7-3 and TRBJ1-1; tentatively, D is TRBD1 (5 bases). Trimming removed 6 bases from V and 2 bases from J, with 16 bases in between. Germline lookup yields CDR1 SGHTA and CDR2 FQGTGA. The CDR3 runs to 15 residues. This CDR3 is CASRLQLTGNTEAFF. CDR3 nucleotide sequence: TGTGCCAGCAGACTCCAACTCACAGGAAACACTGAAGCTTTCTTT.

The rearrangement joins TRBV7-3 to TRBJ2-2; TRBD2 agrees at 9 bases. The germline CDR1 and CDR2 sequences are SGHTA and FQGTGA. The CDR3 runs to 16 residues. Trimming at V came to 5 bases and at J to 1 base, leaving 5 bases not matched to a gene. The CDR3 DNA sequence: TGTGCCAGCAGCCTAATAGCGGGGGTGAACACCGGGGAGCTGTTTTTT. Protein product: CASSLIAGVNTGELFF. Using reference TRBV7-3 and TRBJ2-2 for the parts outside the CDR3, the full variable domain is GAGVSQTPSNKVTEKGKYVELRCDPISGHTALYWYRQSLGQGPEFLIYFQGTGAADDSGLPNDRFFAVRPEGSVSTLKIQRTERGDSAVYLCASSLIAGVNTGELFFGEGSRLTVL.

The V call is TRBV10-2, the J call TRBJ1-1, with D maybe TRBD1 (6 bases). Looked up from germline, CDR1 is WSHSY and CDR2 is SAAADI. The CDR3 has 12 amino acids. Trimming removed 8 bases from V and 5 bases from J, with 12 bases in between. CDR3 in amino acids: CASLGGLTEAFF. The CDR3 nucleotides are TGCGCCAGCCTGGGGGGCTTGACTGAAGCTTTCTTT.

A note on this clonotype: This may stem from a read error, because a much larger clone lies one nucleotide away. The chain has TRBV10-3 and TRBJ2-1, with D tentatively TRBD2 (6 bases). Per germline, CDR1 ENHRY and CDR2 SYGVKD. CDR3 length equals 15 residues. The CDR3, as DNA: TGTGCCATCAGTGAGAGGACTATCTCCTACAGTGAGCAGTTCTTC. Protein: CAISERTISYSEQFF.

The chain couples TRBV14 to TRBJ2-1, with TRBD2 as a possible D gene (5 bases). The CDR3 totals 15 residues. The V gene's germline CDR1 is SGHDN and CDR2 FVKESK. The ends were cut back, 4 bases at V and 4 bases at J, with 14 bases in the middle. The CDR3 loop reads CASSPEGGWYNEQFF. The CDR3 bases are TGTGCCAGCAGCCCGGAAGGAGGTTGGTACAATGAGCAGTTCTTC.